The rows below give T cell receptor beta chains drawn from one sample of a study of siplizumab effects on memory and regulatory T cells. This table comes from immunoSEQ multiplex PCR, and its TCRdb copy is limited to in-frame clones, with some not included. The sample holds about 110,000 clones; roughly 90% are singletons and the top ten take 1.3%. Sequencing was done on a sample of CD4+ T cells sorted from blood. All receptors come from a human donor in good health. Both conserved end residues are part of each CDR3. D genes are given only for firm matches. Clone size appears in some rows only: once, few, many, or a class for an expanded clone.

d_call clone_size j_call v_call cdr3_aa cdr3_nt
TRBD1 - TRBJ2-7 TRBV19 CASSIGTANSYEQYF TGTGCCAGTAGTATCGGGACAGCGAACTCCTACGAGCAGTACTTC
- once TRBJ2-2 TRBV28 CADPSGTNTGELFF TGTGCAGATCCCAGCGGAACGAACACCGGGGAGCTGTTTTTT
- - TRBJ1-1 TRBV5-1 CASSIDRSEAFF TGCGCCAGCAGCATAGACAGATCCGAAGCTTTCTTT
- - TRBJ2-2 TRBV19 CASSNRASGELFF TGTGCCAGTAGTAACAGGGCCAGCGGGGAGCTGTTTTTT
- once TRBJ2-5 TRBV20-1 CSARPGETQYF TGCAGTGCTAGGCCGGGGGAGACCCAGTACTTC
TRBD1 - TRBJ2-1 TRBV5-1 CASRGTALYNEQFF TGCGCCAGCAGAGGGACAGCCTTATACAATGAGCAGTTCTTC
- - TRBJ2-6 TRBV28 CASSSESSGANVLTF TGTGCCAGCAGTTCCGAGAGCTCTGGGGCCAACGTCCTGACTTTC
TRBD1 - TRBJ1-2 TRBV2 CASNLGDRGFYGYTF TGTGCCAGCAACTTAGGGGACAGGGGGTTTTATGGCTACACCTTC
TRBD1 once TRBJ1-2 TRBV19 CATSRTGSANYGYTF TGTGCCACCTCCCGGACAGGCTCAGCTAACTATGGCTACACCTTC
- - TRBJ1-3 TRBV12-5 CASGFRTGTLNTIYF TGTGCTAGTGGTTTCAGAACCGGGACATTAAACACCATATATTTT
- - TRBJ1-1 TRBV19 CASRHPGRRDTEAFF TGTGCCAGTCGCCACCCAGGGCGGCGGGACACTGAAGCTTTCTTT
- few TRBJ1-1 TRBV30 CAWSPGLTEAFF TGTGCCTGGAGCCCGGGACTCACTGAAGCTTTCTTT
- - TRBJ2-1 TRBV9 CASGDSYNEQFF TGTGCCAGCGGGGATTCCTACAATGAGCAGTTCTTC
- - TRBJ2-5 TRBV29-1 CSVSLGSDRQETQYF TGCAGCGTCTCCTTGGGTAGCGACCGCCAAGAGACCCAGTACTTC
- - TRBJ2-3 TRBV29-1 CSVGRSTRTDTQYF TGCAGCGTTGGGCGGAGCACGAGGACAGATACGCAGTATTTT
- once TRBJ2-2 TRBV5-1 CASSLRGRDTGELFF TGCGCCAGCAGCTTGCGCGGTAGGGACACCGGGGAGCTGTTTTTT
- few TRBJ1-5 TRBV11-1 CASSLGENQPQHF TGTGCCAGCAGCTTAGGAGAGAATCAGCCCCAGCATTTT
- - TRBJ1-1 TRBV7-9 CASSLGRETEAFF TGTGCCAGCAGCTTGGGCAGGGAAACTGAAGCTTTCTTT
- - TRBJ2-3 TRBV11-2 CASSLDGSKTDTQYF TGTGCCAGCAGCTTAGACGGGAGTAAGACAGATACGCAGTATTTT
- - TRBJ2-7 TRBV25-1 CASSGHSYEQYF TGTGCCAGCAGTGGACATTCCTACGAGCAGTACTTC
- - TRBJ1-4 TRBV6-4 CASSDSGTEKLFF TGTGCCAGCAGTGACTCGGGAACCGAAAAACTGTTTTTT
TRBD1 - TRBJ1-6 TRBV4-2 CASSQAGTGVNSPLHF TGTGCCAGCAGCCAGGCCGGCACAGGGGTAAATTCACCCCTCCACTTT
- - TRBJ1-3 TRBV19 CASGWGSGNTIYF TGTGCCAGTGGTTGGGGGTCTGGAAACACCATATATTTT
- - TRBJ2-2 TRBV5-1 CASSRDFANTGELFF TGCGCCAGCAGTCGGGACTTCGCGAACACCGGGGAGCTGTTTTTT
- - TRBJ2-2 TRBV7-9 CASSLTGELFF TGTGCCAGCAGCTTAACCGGGGAGCTGTTTTTT
- - TRBJ2-1 TRBV6-6 CASSYGARRNNEQFF TGTGCCAGCAGTTACGGTGCAAGGCGCAACAATGAGCAGTTCTTC
- - TRBJ2-5 TRBV5-1 CASSVNQGRRETQYF TGCGCCAGCAGCGTTAACCAGGGAAGGCGAGAGACCCAGTACTTC
- once TRBJ2-1 TRBV21-1 CASSKSCRRGKRLNNEQFF TGTGCCAGCAGCAAATCTTGTCGGCGGGGAAAACGACTCAACAATGAGCAGTTCTTC
TRBD2 - TRBJ2-7 TRBV27 CASSFQIGTSGSGYEQYF TGTGCCAGCAGTTTTCAAATCGGGACTAGCGGGAGTGGGTACGAGCAGTACTTC
TRBD1 - TRBJ1-2 TRBV11-2 CASSLSPSGTDGYTF TGTGCCAGCAGCTTAAGCCCCTCAGGGACAGATGGCTACACCTTC
TRBD1 - TRBJ2-5 TRBV9 CASSIRQGQTQYF TGTGCCAGCAGCATTCGACAGGGTCAGACCCAGTACTTC
TRBD2 - TRBJ2-1 TRBV29-1 CSVLAGAPNEQFF TGCAGCGTTTTAGCGGGAGCCCCCAATGAGCAGTTCTTC
TRBD1 - TRBJ1-1 TRBV18 CASSPGTGASAVYTEAFF TGTGCCAGCTCACCCGGGACAGGGGCGTCTGCCGTGTACACTGAAGCTTTCTTT
TRBD2 - TRBJ2-3 TRBV7-2 CASRTLRGATDTQYF TGTGCCAGCAGGACGTTGCGGGGGGCCACAGATACGCAGTATTTT
TRBD2 - TRBJ2-1 TRBV7-8 CASSPEAGDLEQFF TGTGCCAGCAGCCCCGAGGCGGGAGACCTTGAGCAGTTCTTC
- - TRBJ2-7 TRBV5-1 CASSLNRQAAYEQYF TGCGCCAGCAGCTTGAATCGACAGGCCGCCTACGAGCAGTACTTC
- - TRBJ1-4 TRBV7-2 CASSLVGTTNEKLFF TGTGCCAGCAGCTTAGTGGGGACAACTAATGAAAAACTGTTTTTT
- - TRBJ1-2 TRBV6-1 CASSEMGSYGYTF TGTGCCAGCAGTGAGATGGGGAGCTATGGCTACACCTTC
- - TRBJ1-1 TRBV6-5 CASSRGEEAFF TGTGCCAGCAGCCGTGGGGAAGAAGCTTTCTTT
- - TRBJ2-1 TRBV11-1 CASSSLQGTGNEQFF TGTGCCAGCAGCTCCCTACAGGGGACTGGAAATGAGCAGTTCTTC
- - TRBJ2-5 TRBV5-1 CASSLGTAQETQYF TGCGCCAGCAGCTTGGGGACAGCCCAAGAGACCCAGTACTTC
TRBD2 - TRBJ2-7 TRBV18 CASSSGRYEQYF TGTGCCAGCTCTAGCGGGAGGTACGAGCAGTACTTC
- - TRBJ1-2 TRBV6-1 CASSETANYGYTF TGTGCCAGCAGTGAAACAGCTAACTATGGCTACACCTTC